These 4 T cell receptor beta chains share one sample of origin, sequenced in a study of regulatory T cells in long-lasting Graves disease. As for time point: newly diagnosed GD, antithyroid drugs for less than 3 months. PBMC RNA served as the TCR library source. Arm-PCR of CDR3 regions and iRepertoire HTBI primers were the basis on which TCR beta libraries were built. TCRdb re-called the multiplex PCR reads with MiXCR, one entry per CDR3 protein. The profile shows about 320,000 distinct CDR3 sequences, 15% to 20% of them singletons. The material was peripheral blood mononuclear cells (PBMCs), obtained at new diagnosis, from a patient treated with antithyroid drugs. These receptors originate from a female donor with Graves disease.

In its sample, this clonotype was seen many times. This chain connects TRBV28 to TRBJ1-5, with D perhaps TRBD1 (6 bases). The CDR3 consists of 13 residues. The germline V gene has CDR1 MDHEN and CDR2 SYDVKM. The ends were cut back, 7 bases at V and 6 bases at J, with 13 bases in the middle. The CDR3 nucleotides read TGTGCCAGCATTTCCGAGGGGGTTCAGCCCCAGCATTTT. This gives the protein CASISEGVQPQHF.

At least ten counts were recorded for this clonotype. The V gene is TRBV24-1, the J gene TRBJ2-3; D is uncertain. The CDR3 has 13 amino acids. CDR1 is KGHDR and CDR2 is SFDVKD in the germline V gene. The V and J ends lost 3 bases and 3 bases respectively, with 6 bases between them. CDR3 protein: CATSDGGTDTQYF. DNA of the CDR3: TGTGCCACCAGTGATGGTGGAACAGATACGCAGTATTTT.

The gene calls are TRBV20-1 and TRBJ2-7; 16 positions agree with TRBD2. This CDR3 is built from 17 residues. Germline CDR1 DFQATT, CDR2 SNEGSKA (reference sequence). Trimming took 6 bases from V and 5 from J; bases not matched to a gene: 13. The CDR3 region has the DNA TGCAGTGCACACCCACCGGGACTAGCGGGAGGGCTCCACGAGCAGTACTTC. It is translated as CSAHPPGLAGGLHEQYF.

This chain links TRBV6-9 with TRBJ1-5; no definite D call. CDR3 length: 12 amino acids. V dropped 3 bases and J dropped 9 bases, with 9 bases sitting between them. Germline lookup yields CDR1 MNHGY and CDR2 SVAAGI. CDR3 sequence: CASSYPDAPQHF. The DNA of the CDR3 is TGTGCCAGCAGTTACCCCGATGCGCCCCAGCATTTT.